The 7 T cell receptor beta chains below all came from one sample that was sequenced in a study of OX40 agonist ivuxolimab in advanced cancers. Sequencing used immunoSEQ multiplex PCR; TCRdb keeps in-frame clones, though not all of them. The sample yields about 26,000 clones, 60% to 80% seen once. The sequencing here drew on CD4+ or CD8+ T cells sorted from blood, taken in a trial of the OX40 agonist ivuxolimab. The receptors come from an adult with an advanced solid tumor such as melanoma, head and neck, liver or kidney cancer.

The rearrangement uses TRBV7-9 and TRBJ1-2; 8 bases align to TRBD1. Germline assignment: CDR1 SEHNR and CDR2 FQNEAQ (reference sequence). The CDR3 has 15 amino acids. V was pared by 5 bases and J by 4 bases, with 9 bases of the junction left unmatched. Here the CDR3 DNA reads TGTGCCAGCAGCATGGCCGGGACAGGACTCTATGGCTACACCTTC. It codes for CASSMAGTGLYGYTF.

This clone was observed once. The chain has TRBV9 and TRBJ2-1; 11 nucleotides agree with TRBD2. V gave up 3 bases and J gave up 8 bases; unmatched junction bases: 7. Germline V CDR1 and CDR2: SGDLS, YYNGEE. The CDR3 is made up of 15 amino acids. The CDR3 sequence is CASSGSGGALDEQFF. In nucleotides, the CDR3 is TGTGCCAGCAGCGGTAGCGGGGGGGCATTAGATGAGCAGTTCTTC.

In this sample, this clone turned up a few times. Written as DNA, the CDR3 is TGCGCCAGCAGCGTGGACAGGGCGGCCCAAGAGACCCAGTACTTC. Protein: CASSVDRAAQETQYF. The chain has TRBV5-1 and TRBJ2-5; 8 nucleotides line up with TRBD1. CDR3 length equals 15 residues. V trimming: 4 bases; J trimming: 1 base; junction bases outside the gene matches: 6. Germline assignment: CDR1 SGHRS and CDR2 YFSETQ.

Many counts were recorded for this clone. The rearrangement joins TRBV4-1 to TRBJ2-1, with D unclear. CDR3 length: 11 amino acids. Trimming cost V 8 bases and J 5 bases, with 7 bases left between them. CDR1 is MGHRA and CDR2 is YSYEKL in the germline V gene. CDR3 amino acids: CASSYDNEQFF. CDR3 sequence (DNA): TGCGCCAGCTCTTACGACAATGAGCAGTTCTTC.

The rearrangement uses TRBV2 and TRBJ1-1; no clear D. This CDR3 has 14 amino acids. Germline lookup yields CDR1 SNHLY and CDR2 FYNNEI. Deletions cut 6 bases from V and 1 base from J, with 12 bases between. This CDR3 is CASSAKYGNTEAFF. The CDR3 bases are TGTGCCAGCAGCGCCAAGTATGGGAACACTGAAGCTTTCTTT.

The rearrangement joins TRBV10-2 to TRBJ2-1, with TRBD2 matching over 12 bases. The CDR3 contains 15 residues. CDR1 and CDR2 (germline): WSHSY, SAAADI. The trim removed 7 bases at V and 3 bases at J, leaving 4 bases unmatched. The CDR3 sequence: CASKETSGSYNEQFF. The CDR3 DNA is TGCGCCAGCAAAGAGACTAGCGGGAGCTACAATGAGCAGTTCTTC.

The chain employs TRBV28 and TRBJ2-1; 7 bases fit TRBD2. Trimming removed 5 bases from V and 4 bases from J; junction bases left unmatched: 17. The CDR3 length is 18 residues. CDR1 and CDR2 from the germline V gene are MDHEN and SYDVKM. Here the CDR3 reads CASSPPPGLAAVYNEQFF. CDR3 nucleotide sequence: TGTGCCAGCAGTCCACCTCCGGGGCTAGCGGCAGTATACAATGAGCAGTTCTTC.